Following are 22 T cell receptor beta chains from one sample sequenced in a study of low-dose radiotherapy and immunotherapy resistance in tumors. Time point described: before trial treatment. TRAV and TRBV primers primed cDNA for both TCRalpha and TCRbeta. Amplification, which lasted around 18 PCR cycles, used a constant-region primer and V-primer adapter to amplify TCRs. TCRdb reanalysed the reads using MiXCR and keeps one entry per CDR3 protein. The repertoire has 60,000 to 90,000 distinct CDR3 sequences, around 30% of them found once; the top ten carry 11%. Sequencing was performed on PBMCs, taken before treatment. The receptor source for this set is a female donor with ovarian cancer.

The sample holds many counts of this clonotype. The V and J genes are TRBV7-2 and TRBJ2-3, with TRBD2 matching over 11 bases. V trimming: 2 bases; J trimming: 1 base; junction bases outside the gene matches: 5. Germline-derived CDR1 and CDR2 are SGHTA and FQGNSA. This CDR3 region has 17 residues. In DNA, the CDR3 is TGTGCCAGCAGCTTAAGACTAGCGGGGACGGGCACAGATACGCAGTATTTT. It specifies CASSLRLAGTGTDTQYF.

The chain joins TRBV10-3 to TRBJ1-2; D remains ambiguous. The length of the CDR3 is 13 residues. Germline loops: CDR1 ENHRY, CDR2 SYGVKD. V was shortened by 0 bases and J by 4 bases, with 6 bases between the two germline ends. CDR3 bases: TGTGCCATCAGTGAGTCTCAGGCCTATGGCTACACCTTC. It codes for CAISESQAYGYTF.

V is TRBV20-1 and J is TRBJ2-7; weak D call: TRBD2 (5 bases). Trimming pared 6 bases from V and 5 bases from J, leaving 14 bases between. CDR3 length: 12 residues. The V gene's germline CDR1 is DFQATT and CDR2 SNEGSKA (reference sequence). CDR3 DNA: TGCAGTGCAAGAACCGGGAAAAACGAGCAGTACTTC. This codes for CSARTGKNEQYF.

This clonotype was observed at least ten times. V gene TRBV28 combines with J gene TRBJ2-5, with D possibly being TRBD1 (7 bases). The length of the CDR3 is 15 residues. V gave up 5 bases and J gave up 2 bases, with 15 bases separating them. Germline CDR1 and CDR2: MDHEN and SYDVKM. CDR3 nucleotide sequence: TGTGCCAGCAGTGGATGGAGGGGGCTGCAAGAGACCCAGTACTTC. Protein product: CASSGWRGLQETQYF.

J is TRBJ2-5 and V is TRBV28, with D perhaps given as TRBD1 or TRBD2 (6 bases each). Between the trimmed V and J ends, which lost 7 bases and 9 bases, there was a span of 21 bases. The CDR3 runs 14 residues. Germline V gives CDR1 MDHEN, CDR2 SYDVKM. CDR3 coding DNA: TGTGCCAGCACCAGACAGGCCACCAGGAGGGCCCAGTACTTC. It encodes CASTRQATRRAQYF.

CDR3 sequence (DNA): TGTGCCAGCAGCTTAGGAACGGGGGCGCATGGCTACACCTTC. This codes for CASSLGTGAHGYTF. The chain has TRBV7-4 and TRBJ1-2; a weak D match, TRBD1 (6 bases). The germline CDR1 and CDR2 sequences are SGHVT and SQSDAQ. This CDR3 is 14 amino acids long. Trimming shortened V by 1 base and J by 6 bases, and 12 bases separated the two germline ends.

By share, this clonotype counts as medium-sized (0.01 to 0.1%). V is TRBV2 and J is TRBJ2-1; 9 positions match TRBD1. CDR1 and CDR2 (germline): SNHLY, FYNNEI. This CDR3 region has 15 residues. After removal of 5 bases from V and 4 bases from J, the junction contained 6 bases not matched to a gene. The CDR3 reads CASSTMTGGYNEQFF. CDR3 in DNA: TGTGCCAGCAGTACCATGACAGGGGGTTACAATGAGCAGTTCTTC.

This clonotype was seen many times. CDR3 residues: CASSLDRGETQYF. Here the CDR3 DNA reads TGCGCCAGCAGCTTGGACAGGGGTGAGACCCAGTACTTC. V is TRBV5-1 and J is TRBJ2-5; 7 nucleotides align to TRBD1. Germline CDR1 is SGHRS and CDR2 is YFSETQ. The CDR3 is 13 residues long. V shed 0 bases, J shed 5 bases, and the junction held 1 base outside the gene matches.

The chain links TRBV18 to TRBJ2-7, with D uncertain. Germline V CDR1 and CDR2: KGHSH, LQKENI. Between the trimmed V and J ends, which lost 6 bases and 6 bases, there was a span of 15 bases. CDR3 length: 13 amino acids. In DNA, the CDR3 is TGTGCCAGCTCCCCCGAACCCCGAGGCGAGCAGTACTTC. It is translated as CASSPEPRGEQYF.

Ten or more counts support this clonotype. The rearrangement links TRBV6-2 or TRBV6-3 to TRBJ1-5; 9 positions agree with TRBD1. Trimming took 3 bases from V and 5 from J; bases not matched to a gene: 8. The germline CDR1 and CDR2 sequences are MNHEY and SVGEGT. The CDR3 has 16 amino acids. Here the CDR3 DNA reads TGTGCCAGCAGTTATCACACAGGGGGCGCAGATCAGCCCCAGCATTTT. It translates to CASSYHTGGADQPQHF.

This clonotype was seen at least ten times. This sequence joins TRBV12-3 or TRBV12-4 and TRBJ2-2, with D maybe TRBD1 (7 bases). V dropped 6 bases and J dropped 6 bases, with 14 bases sitting between them. The CDR3 loop spans 14 amino acids. CDR3 DNA sequence: TGTGCCAGCAGCCCAACAGGGGAGGCCGGGGAGCTGTTTTTT. It yields the protein CASSPTGEAGELFF.

With respect to this clonotype: A far larger clone lies a single base away; this is likely a read error. The chain links TRBV4-2 to TRBJ2-1, with unresolved D. The germline gives CDR1 LGHNA, CDR2 YNFKEQ. V was clipped by 5 bases and J by 8 bases, with 16 bases between them. The CDR3 extends over 14 amino acids. Written as DNA, the CDR3 is TGTGCCAGCAGCTTAGTGGCTTCGAGTCATGAGCAGTTCTTC. It is translated as CASSLVASSHEQFF.

The chain combines TRBV5-4 with TRBJ1-1, with D hard to call. CDR1 SGHNT and CDR2 YYREEE come from the germline V gene (reference sequence). This CDR3 has 14 residues. V dropped 0 bases and J dropped 1 base, with 7 bases sitting between them. This CDR3 is CASSLDGSNTEAFF. DNA of the CDR3: TGTGCCAGCAGCTTGGACGGCTCGAACACTGAAGCTTTCTTT.

The rearrangement joins TRBV6-1 to TRBJ2-7; 9 nucleotides agree with TRBD2. Trimming at V came to 4 bases and at J to 3 bases, leaving 7 bases not matched to a gene. This CDR3 has 15 amino acids. From germline, CDR1 is MNHNS and CDR2 SASEGT. The CDR3 here is CASSVGTSWFYEQYF. DNA for the CDR3: TGTGCCAGCAGTGTGGGGACTAGCTGGTTCTACGAGCAGTACTTC.

The chain links TRBV5-4 to TRBJ2-7; the D call may be TRBD1 or TRBD2 (5 bases each). The CDR3 sequence is 15 residues long. Germline CDR1 is SGHNT and CDR2 is YYREEE (reference sequence). V lost 4 bases and J lost 3, with 17 bases in between. The CDR3 reads CASSPGARGLYEQYF. DNA of the CDR3: TGTGCCAGCAGCCCCGGAGCCCGGGGCCTCTACGAGCAGTACTTC.

The chain links TRBV5-1 to TRBJ2-1; a weak D match, TRBD1 (6 bases). There are 15 residues in the CDR3. Trimming shortened V by 0 bases and J by 5 bases, and 12 bases separated the two germline ends. CDR1 and CDR2 from the germline V gene are SGHRS and YFSETQ. The chain's CDR3 is CASSLGTGWDNEQFF. CDR3 DNA sequence: TGCGCCAGCAGCTTGGGAACAGGGTGGGACAATGAGCAGTTCTTC.

This clonotype was counted ten times or more. The gene calls are TRBV6-2 or TRBV6-3 and TRBJ2-1; 9 nucleotides match TRBD2. The length of the CDR3 is 15 residues. The V and J ends lost 6 bases and 6 bases, in that order; junction bases with no gene match: 9. Germline V gives CDR1 MNHEY, CDR2 SVGEGT. In nucleotides, the CDR3 is TGTGCCAGCAGCCCCCCCGCGGGAGGGCGCAATGAGCAGTTCTTC. As protein: CASSPPAGGRNEQFF.

The chain recombines TRBV10-2 with TRBJ2-7; the D is unclear. Germline CDR1 and CDR2: WSHSY and SAAADI. V was clipped by 2 bases and J by 9 bases, with 11 bases between them. CDR3 length equals 12 residues. CDR3 in amino acids: CASSETLSWQYF. The CDR3 coding sequence is TGCGCCAGCAGTGAGACGCTGTCATGGCAGTACTTC.

This clonotype was counted ten times or more. This rearrangement joins TRBV24-1 to TRBJ2-1; 7 nucleotides agree with TRBD1. V dropped 0 bases and J dropped 8; count of bases not matched to a gene: 6. The CDR3 has 15 amino acids. Looked up from germline, CDR1 is KGHDR and CDR2 is SFDVKD. CDR3 coding DNA: TGTGCCACCAGTGATTTGTCAGGGGGTCGGGATGAGCAGTTCTTC. This codes for CATSDLSGGRDEQFF.

The chain carries TRBV5-6 and TRBJ1-2; D is undetermined. This CDR3 has 13 amino acids. The germline V gene encodes CDR1 SGHDT and CDR2 YYEEEE. Trimming left V 3 bases short and J 5 bases short, with 11 bases between. In DNA, the CDR3 is TGTGCCAGCAGCTCCGGACGGGTTTATGGCTACACCTTC. Protein product: CASSSGRVYGYTF.

This clonotype was detected a few times. J is TRBJ2-3 and V is TRBV5-1; 9 nucleotides match TRBD1. Per germline, CDR1 SGHRS and CDR2 YFSETQ. Trimming at V came to 3 bases and at J to 3 bases, leaving 8 bases not matched to a gene. The CDR3 spans 16 residues. The CDR3 nucleotides read TGCGCCAGCAGCTCCTTACAGGGGGCAGGAACAGATACGCAGTATTTT. Its translation: CASSSLQGAGTDTQYF.

This clonotype was seen a few times. V is TRBV24-1 and J is TRBJ2-7; 7 positions agree with TRBD1. J was trimmed by 0 bases and V by 4 bases; bases with no gene match: 5. The CDR3 is 15 amino acids. CDR1 is KGHDR and CDR2 is SFDVKD in the germline V gene. The CDR3 protein is CATSDARGSSYEQYF. The CDR3 bases are TGTGCCACCAGTGACGCCAGGGGGTCCTCCTACGAGCAGTACTTC.